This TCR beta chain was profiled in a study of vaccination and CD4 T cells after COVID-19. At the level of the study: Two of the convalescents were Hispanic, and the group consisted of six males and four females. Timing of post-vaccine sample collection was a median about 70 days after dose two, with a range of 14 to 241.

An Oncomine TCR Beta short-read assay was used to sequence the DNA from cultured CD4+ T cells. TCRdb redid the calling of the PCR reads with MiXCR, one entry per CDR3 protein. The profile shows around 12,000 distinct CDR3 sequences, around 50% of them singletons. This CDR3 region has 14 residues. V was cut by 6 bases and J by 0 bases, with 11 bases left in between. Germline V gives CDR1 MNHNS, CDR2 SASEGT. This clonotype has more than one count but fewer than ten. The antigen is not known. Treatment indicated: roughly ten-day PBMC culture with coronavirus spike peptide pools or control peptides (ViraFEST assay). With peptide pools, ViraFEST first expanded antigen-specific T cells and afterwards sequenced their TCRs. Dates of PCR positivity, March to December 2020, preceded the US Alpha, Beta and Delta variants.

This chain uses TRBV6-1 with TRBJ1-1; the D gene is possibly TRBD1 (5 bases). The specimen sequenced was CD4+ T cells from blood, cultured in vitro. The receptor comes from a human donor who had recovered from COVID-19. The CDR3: CASRKGRMNTEAFF. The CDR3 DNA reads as TGTGCCAGCAGAAAGGGACGTATGAACACTGAAGCTTTCTTT.